This record looks at one T cell receptor beta chain sequence and its context. Its specificity is not known. Relative to the germline gene, one junction end is altered; a read error may explain this. CD8+CD57+ cell expansion had been shown by flow cytometry in patients chosen for sequencing. The enrolled patients all had severe acquired aplastic anemia. The source of the sample is a study of CD8+CD57+ T cells in acquired aplastic anemia. Overall study findings and caveats: Patients and controls shared 25 to 30 CD8+ CDR3 sequences. Patients and healthy controls showed no significant CD8+ Simpson's diversity difference.

Profiling that covered TCR beta VDJ and CDR3 relied on genomic DNA as its template. TCRdb passed the reads through MiXCR, listing each CDR3 protein once. Of 200,000 to 300,000 distinct CDR3 sequences listed, approximately 80% are singletons. Germline-derived CDR1 and CDR2 are LNHNV and YYDKDF (reference sequence). There are 14 residues in the CDR3. This chain links TRBV15 with TRBJ2-3; weak D call: TRBD2 (6 bases). Sequenced: sorted CD4+, CD8+, or CD8+CD57+ T cells (not recorded which) from PBMCs. The sequence came from a human donor with aplastic anemia. The CDR3 is CATSRDSSTDTQYF. CDR3 nucleotide sequence: TGCGCTACCAGCAGGGACTCCAGCACAGATACGCAGTATTTT.